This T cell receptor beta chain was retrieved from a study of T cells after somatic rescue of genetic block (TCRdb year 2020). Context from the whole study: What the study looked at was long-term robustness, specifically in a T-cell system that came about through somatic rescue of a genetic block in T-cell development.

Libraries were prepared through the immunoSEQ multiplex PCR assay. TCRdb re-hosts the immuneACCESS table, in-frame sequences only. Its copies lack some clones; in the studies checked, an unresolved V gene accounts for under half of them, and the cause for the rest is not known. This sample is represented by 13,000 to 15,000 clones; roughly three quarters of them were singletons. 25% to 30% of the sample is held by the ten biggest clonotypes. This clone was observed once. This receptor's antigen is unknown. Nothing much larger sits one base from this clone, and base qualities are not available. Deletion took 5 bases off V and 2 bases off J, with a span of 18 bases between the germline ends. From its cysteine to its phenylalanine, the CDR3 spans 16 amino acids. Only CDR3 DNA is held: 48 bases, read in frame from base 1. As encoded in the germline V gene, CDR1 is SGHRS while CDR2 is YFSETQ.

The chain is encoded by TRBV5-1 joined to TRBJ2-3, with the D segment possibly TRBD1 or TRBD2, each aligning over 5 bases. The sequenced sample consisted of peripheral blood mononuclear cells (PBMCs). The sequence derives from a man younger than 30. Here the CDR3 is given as CASSLTRIGHTDTQYF. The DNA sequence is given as TGCGCCAGCAGTTTAACTAGGATTGGACACACAGATACGCAGTATTTT.